The clone carrying this T cell receptor (beta chain) was detected a few times. Its antigen is currently unknown. The sample comes from a study of beta chain features in type 1 diabetes. Findings of the study overall: For cells with high TCR expression, cDNA sequencing could yield over-representation. Moderate yet significant TCRB CDR3 shortening was seen in Type 1 diabetes patients in all four CD4+ subsets. PCR, the amplification step, might favor shorter templates, equally in patients and controls. In the patient group, naive, central memory and Treg TCRB repertoires seemed more alike than in the healthy donor group.

As every portion of the isolated RNA was reverse transcribed, the sequencing read expressed TCRB transcripts. Some clones are missing from TCRdb's copy, which holds only in-frame ones; the method was immunoSEQ multiplex PCR. The profile shows about 660,000 clones, over 13% of them singletons. The germline V and J ends were trimmed by 1 base and 4 bases, with 5 bases remaining between them. The germline CDR1 and CDR2 sequences are GTSNPN and SVGIG (reference sequence). The CDR3 sequence is 12 residues long. A single heparinised draw of about 120 mL on average was taken per donor. Sequenced sample: naive CD4+ T cells from blood. The chain is built from TRBV30 and TRBJ1-5; D is ambiguous. This clonotype originated in a man between 18 and 29 years old with type 1 diabetes. CDR3 nucleotides: TGTGCCTGGAGTGCCCAAAATCAGCCCCAGCATTTT. Translating gives CAWSAQNQPQHF.